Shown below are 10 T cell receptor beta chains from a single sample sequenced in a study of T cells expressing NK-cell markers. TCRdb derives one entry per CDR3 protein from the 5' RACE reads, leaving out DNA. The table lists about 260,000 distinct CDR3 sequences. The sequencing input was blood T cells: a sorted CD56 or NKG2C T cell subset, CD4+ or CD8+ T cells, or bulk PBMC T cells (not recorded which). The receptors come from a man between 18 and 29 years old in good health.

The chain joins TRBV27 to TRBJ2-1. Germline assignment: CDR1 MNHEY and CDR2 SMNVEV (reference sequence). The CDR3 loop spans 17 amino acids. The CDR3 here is CASSQIMKTPSYNEQFF.

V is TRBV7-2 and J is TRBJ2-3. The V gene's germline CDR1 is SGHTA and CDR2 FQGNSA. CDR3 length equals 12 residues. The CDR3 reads CASSPIQDTQYF.

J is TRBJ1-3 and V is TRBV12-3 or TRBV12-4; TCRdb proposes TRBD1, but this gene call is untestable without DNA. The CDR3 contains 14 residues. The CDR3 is CASSRGASGNTIYF.

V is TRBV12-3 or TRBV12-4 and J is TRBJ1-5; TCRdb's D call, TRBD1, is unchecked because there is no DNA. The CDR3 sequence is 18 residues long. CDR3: CASSIYPQGWSSNQPQHF.

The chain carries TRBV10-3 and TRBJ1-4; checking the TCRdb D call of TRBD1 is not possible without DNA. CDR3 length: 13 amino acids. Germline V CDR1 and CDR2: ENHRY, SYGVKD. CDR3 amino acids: CAINREQNEKLFF.

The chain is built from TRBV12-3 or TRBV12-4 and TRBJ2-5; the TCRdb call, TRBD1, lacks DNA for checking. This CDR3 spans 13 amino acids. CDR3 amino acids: CASNTGMGETQYF.

The CDR3: CASSRQGIGDTQYF. This sequence joins TRBV3-1 and TRBJ2-3; absent DNA, TCRdb's TRBD1 call cannot be checked. Germline loops: CDR1 LGHDT, CDR2 YNNKEL (reference sequence). The CDR3 covers 14 residues.

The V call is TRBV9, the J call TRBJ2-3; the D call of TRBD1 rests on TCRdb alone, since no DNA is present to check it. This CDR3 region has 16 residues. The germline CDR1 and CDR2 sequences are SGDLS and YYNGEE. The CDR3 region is CASSPTGQHTTDTQYF.

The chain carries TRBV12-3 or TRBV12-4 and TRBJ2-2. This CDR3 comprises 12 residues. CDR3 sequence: CASSLLAGELFF.

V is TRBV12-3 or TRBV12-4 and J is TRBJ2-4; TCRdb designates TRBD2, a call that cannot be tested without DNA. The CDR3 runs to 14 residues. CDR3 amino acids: CASSPGLAANIQYF.